This T cell receptor beta chain was sequenced during a study of blood T cell repertoires in COVID-19. Study-level background: Sites across the United States, Italy and Spain contributed samples from acute and convalescent COVID-19.

This CDR3 has 15 amino acids. Germline V gene data show CDR1 as SGHNT and CDR2 as YENEEA. The V end lost 2 bases, the J end lost 1 base, and 10 bases lay between the germline ends. Clones were sequenced by immunoSEQ multiplex PCR, and TCRdb holds only the in-frame ones, with some missing. The sample includes hundreds of thousands of clones, over 75% seen only once; the top ten take approximately 12%. This TCR derives from a woman aged 55-75 years with acute or convalescent COVID-19. The chain uses TRBV11-3 and TRBJ2-3; tentatively, D is TRBD1 (5 bases). Sequenced input: peripheral blood. CDR3 residues: CASSLFSQGTDTQYF. The CDR3 DNA is TGTGCCAGCAGCTTATTCTCACAGGGCACAGATACGCAGTATTTT.